The 8 T cell receptor beta chains presented below share a single source sample, sequenced in a study of blood T cell repertoires in COVID-19. TCRdb's copy holds only in-frame clones and misses some; the assay was immunoSEQ multiplex PCR. The sample contains around 60,000 clones, approximately 77% of which appear only once. The sample consisted of peripheral blood. These receptors came from a woman aged 70-85 years with COVID-19, enrolled during active disease.

The genes are TRBV6-5 and TRBJ1-2, with 7 bases that match TRBD1. J was trimmed by 5 bases and V by 7 bases; bases with no gene match: 7. The V gene's germline CDR1 is MNHEY and CDR2 SVGAGI. This CDR3 spans 13 amino acids. CDR3 sequence (DNA): TGTGCCAGCACCTTCGGACAGGCTTATGGCTACACCTTC. Translated: CASTFGQAYGYTF.

This chain links TRBV18 with TRBJ1-3, with 8 bases matching TRBD1. V was pared by 6 bases and J by 0 bases, with 19 bases of the junction left unmatched. This CDR3 is built from 20 residues. Germline CDR1 reads KGHSH; CDR2 reads LQKENI. The DNA for the CDR3 is TGTGCCAGCTCGCCCAATCATCTTTCCGGGACAGGTTTCTCTGGAAACACCATATATTTT. This translates into CASSPNHLSGTGFSGNTIYF.

The chain combines TRBV11-2 with TRBJ1-6; 9 bases map to TRBD1. This CDR3 has 15 amino acids. The junction had 5 bases not matched to a gene; V was cut back by 3 bases and J by 8 bases. Looked up from germline, CDR1 is SGHAT and CDR2 is FQNNGV. As DNA, the CDR3 is TGTGCCAGCAGCTTCTTGGGACAGGGAGATTCACCCCTCCACTTT. It encodes CASSFLGQGDSPLHF.

In this sample, this clone turned up a few times. V is TRBV6-5 and J is TRBJ2-3; possibly TRBD2 for D (5 bases). The V end was cut by 3 bases, the J end by 4 bases, with 11 bases between. Germline V gene lookup returns CDR1 MNHEY and CDR2 SVGAGI. This CDR3 is 14 amino acids long. The CDR3 region is CASSYPTRADTQYF. In DNA form, the CDR3 reads TGTGCCAGCAGTTATCCTACTAGAGCAGATACGCAGTATTTT.

The chain carries TRBV2 and TRBJ2-1, with D possibly being TRBD2 (6 bases). V lost 7 bases, J lost 0 bases, and 13 bases lay in between. Germline V gene lookup returns CDR1 SNHLY and CDR2 FYNNEI. The CDR3 contains 15 residues. Here the CDR3 reads CASIAGSSSYNEQFF. The CDR3 DNA follows: TGTGCCAGCATCGCGGGGAGTTCCTCCTACAATGAGCAGTTCTTC.

This clone was observed a handful of times. The rearrangement links TRBV5-6 to TRBJ1-4, with 10 bases that match TRBD1. V gave up 4 bases and J gave up 8 bases; unmatched junction bases: 8. CDR1 and CDR2 from the germline V gene are SGHDT and YYEEEE. This CDR3 has 15 amino acids. CDR3 protein: CASSPRQGAHEKLFF. In nucleotides, the CDR3 is TGTGCCAGCAGCCCTCGACAGGGGGCGCACGAAAAACTGTTTTTT. Full variable domain (outside the CDR3, taken from reference TRBV5-6 and TRBJ1-4): DAGVTQSPTHLIKTRGQQVTLRCSPKSGHDTVSWYQQALGQGPQFIFQYYEEEERQRGNFPDRFSGHQFPNYSSELNVNALLLGDSALYLCASSPRQGAHEKLFFGSGTQLSVL.

The rearrangement links TRBV20-1 to TRBJ2-3; TRBD2 aligns across 10 bases. This CDR3 contains 15 residues. The germline V gene has CDR1 DFQATT and CDR2 SNEGSKA (reference sequence). V lost 3 bases to trimming and J lost 5 bases; unmatched junction nucleotides: 8. The CDR3 region has the DNA TGCAGTGCTAGTCCCGGGACTAGCGAGGGAGATACGCAGTATTTT. It is translated as CSASPGTSEGDTQYF.

V gene TRBV19 combines with J gene TRBJ1-2; 8 bases map to TRBD1. CDR1 and CDR2 (germline): LNHDA, SQIVND (reference sequence). This CDR3 has 14 residues. Germline trimming cut 6 bases from V and 4 bases from J; bases unmatched to any gene: 7. The CDR3 DNA sequence: TGTGCCAGTAGCTCGGACAGGGACTTCTATGGCTACACCTTC. This sequence encodes CASSSDRDFYGYTF.